Listed below are T cell receptor beta chains from one sample, sequenced in a study of T cell changes during pregnancy in multiple sclerosis. The repertoire was sequenced with immunoSEQ multiplex PCR; TCRdb's copy has only in-frame clones and lacks some. The table shows about 20,000 clones, with approximately 90% occurring only once. Source: CD8+ T cells from peripheral blood mononuclear cells, taken in the third trimester of pregnancy. These receptors were obtained from a female donor in good health, enrolled as a control in a pregnancy study. Both conserved end residues are part of each CDR3. D genes are given only for firm matches. The size field is filled for only some rows; it gives once, few, many or a size class.

v_call: TRBV28
cdr3_length: 16
clone_size: NA
d_call: TRBD2
j_call: TRBJ2-1
cdr3_aa: CASRPTGTSVYNEQFF
cdr3_nt: TGTGCCAGCAGACCAACCGGGACTAGCGTATACAATGAGCAGTTCTTC

v_call: TRBV10-3
cdr3_length: 16
clone_size: few
d_call: NA
j_call: TRBJ2-6
cdr3_aa: CAISESEGSGANVLTF
cdr3_nt: TGTGCCATCAGTGAGTCGGAGGGGTCTGGGGCCAACGTCCTGACTTTC

v_call: TRBV7-8
cdr3_length: 17
clone_size: NA
d_call: TRBD1
j_call: TRBJ1-5
cdr3_aa: CASSSQPRGWGNQPQHF
cdr3_nt: TGTGCCAGCAGCTCCCAACCCAGGGGGTGGGGCAATCAGCCCCAGCATTTT

v_call: TRBV7-9
cdr3_length: 16
clone_size: NA
d_call: NA
j_call: TRBJ2-1
cdr3_aa: CASSLEPLTSRNEQFF
cdr3_nt: TGTGCCAGCAGCTTAGAACCCCTGACTAGTCGCAATGAGCAGTTCTTC

v_call: TRBV5-8
cdr3_length: 16
clone_size: NA
d_call: NA
j_call: TRBJ2-7
cdr3_aa: CASSGTNRGASYEQYF
cdr3_nt: TGTGCCAGCAGCGGGACTAACAGGGGGGCCTCCTACGAGCAGTACTTC

v_call: TRBV6-4
cdr3_length: 15
clone_size: large
d_call: NA
j_call: TRBJ2-1
cdr3_aa: CASSDSGGEGDEQFF
cdr3_nt: TGTGCCAGCAGTGACTCTGGGGGAGAGGGGGATGAGCAGTTCTTC

v_call: TRBV7-9
cdr3_length: 14
clone_size: NA
d_call: NA
j_call: TRBJ1-5
cdr3_aa: CASSLTGLNQPQHF
cdr3_nt: TGTGCCAGCAGCCTGACAGGATTAAATCAGCCCCAGCATTTT

v_call: TRBV13
cdr3_length: 13
clone_size: NA
d_call: TRBD2
j_call: TRBJ2-2
cdr3_aa: CASSLRLAGELFF
cdr3_nt: TGTGCCAGCAGCTTAAGACTAGCTGGGGAGCTGTTTTTT

v_call: TRBV9
cdr3_length: 13
clone_size: NA
d_call: NA
j_call: TRBJ1-1
cdr3_aa: CASSVGVGTEAFF
cdr3_nt: TGTGCCAGCAGCGTAGGTGTCGGCACTGAAGCTTTCTTT

v_call: TRBV5-4
cdr3_length: 15
clone_size: few
d_call: NA
j_call: TRBJ1-6
cdr3_aa: CASSLGSSYNSPLHF
cdr3_nt: TGTGCCAGCAGCTTGGGGAGCTCCTATAATTCACCCCTCCACTTT

v_call: TRBV27
cdr3_length: 14
clone_size: NA
d_call: NA
j_call: TRBJ1-5
cdr3_aa: CASSLRRSNQPQHF
cdr3_nt: TGTGCCAGCAGTTTACGTCGTAGCAATCAGCCCCAGCATTTT

v_call: TRBV2
cdr3_length: 12
clone_size: NA
d_call: NA
j_call: TRBJ1-2
cdr3_aa: CASLTASYGYTF
cdr3_nt: TGTGCCAGCCTCACCGCCAGCTATGGCTACACCTTC

v_call: TRBV4-3
cdr3_length: 18
clone_size: once
d_call: TRBD2
j_call: TRBJ2-3
cdr3_aa: CASSQETSGSTGGDTQYF
cdr3_nt: TGCGCCAGCAGCCAAGAAACTAGCGGGAGCACTGGGGGAGATACGCAGTATTTT

v_call: TRBV30
cdr3_length: 16
clone_size: NA
d_call: TRBD2
j_call: TRBJ2-2
cdr3_aa: CAWKKGLAFLTGELFF
cdr3_nt: TGTGCCTGGAAAAAGGGACTAGCCTTTCTCACCGGGGAGCTGTTTTTT

v_call: TRBV7-6
cdr3_length: 15
clone_size: NA
d_call: NA
j_call: TRBJ2-1
cdr3_aa: CASSLAGRGHNEQFF
cdr3_nt: TGTGCCAGCAGCTTAGCGGGCAGGGGCCACAATGAGCAGTTCTTC

v_call: TRBV7-3
cdr3_length: 14
clone_size: NA
d_call: NA
j_call: TRBJ2-2
cdr3_aa: CASSLGQNTGELFF
cdr3_nt: TGTGCCAGCAGTCTAGGACAAAATACCGGGGAGCTGTTTTTT

v_call: TRBV4-1
cdr3_length: 15
clone_size: NA
d_call: NA
j_call: TRBJ1-2
cdr3_aa: CASSRTRLIEEGYTF
cdr3_nt: TGCGCCAGCAGCCGGACACGGCTTATTGAGGAGGGCTACACCTTC

v_call: TRBV7-9
cdr3_length: 17
clone_size: NA
d_call: TRBD1
j_call: TRBJ1-2
cdr3_aa: CASSYGTGGAFFYGYTF
cdr3_nt: TGTGCCAGCAGCTATGGGACAGGGGGCGCGTTCTTCTATGGCTACACCTTC

v_call: TRBV6-6
cdr3_length: 15
clone_size: NA
d_call: NA
j_call: TRBJ1-6
cdr3_aa: CASSKRQELNSPLHF
cdr3_nt: TGTGCCAGCAGTAAACGACAGGAGCTTAATTCACCCCTCCACTTT

v_call: TRBV5-1
cdr3_length: 16
clone_size: NA
d_call: NA
j_call: TRBJ2-6
cdr3_aa: CASSPLGAPGANVLTF
cdr3_nt: TGCGCCAGCAGCCCGCTGGGGGCGCCCGGGGCCAACGTCCTGACTTTC

v_call: TRBV27
cdr3_length: 19
clone_size: NA
d_call: NA
j_call: TRBJ2-1
cdr3_aa: CASSPLSGPYPPRYNEQFF
cdr3_nt: TGTGCCAGCAGTCCCCTCAGCGGGCCATACCCCCCTCGCTACAATGAGCAGTTCTTC

v_call: TRBV4-1
cdr3_length: 12
clone_size: few
d_call: NA
j_call: TRBJ1-1
cdr3_aa: CASSPDGKEAFF
cdr3_nt: TGCGCCAGCAGCCCGGACGGGAAAGAAGCTTTCTTT

v_call: TRBV11-2
cdr3_length: 15
clone_size: NA
d_call: TRBD2
j_call: TRBJ2-7
cdr3_aa: CASTPSREASYEQYF
cdr3_nt: TGTGCCAGCACCCCCAGTCGGGAGGCCTCGTACGAGCAGTACTTC

v_call: TRBV9
cdr3_length: 14
clone_size: NA
d_call: NA
j_call: TRBJ1-4
cdr3_aa: CASSVGQRNEKLFF
cdr3_nt: TGTGCCAGCAGCGTAGGACAGCGTAATGAAAAACTGTTTTTT

v_call: TRBV19
cdr3_length: 15
clone_size: few
d_call: TRBD2
j_call: TRBJ2-1
cdr3_aa: CASSIGASGGNEQFF
cdr3_nt: TGTGCCAGTAGTATCGGCGCTAGCGGGGGCAATGAGCAGTTCTTC

v_call: TRBV19
cdr3_length: 16
clone_size: NA
d_call: TRBD1
j_call: TRBJ2-7
cdr3_aa: CASSTAGDRYYHEQYF
cdr3_nt: TGTGCCAGTAGTACGGCCGGGGACAGGTATTATCACGAGCAGTACTTC

v_call: TRBV4-2
cdr3_length: 16
clone_size: NA
d_call: NA
j_call: TRBJ2-7
cdr3_aa: CASSQSQGATPGEQYF
cdr3_nt: TGTGCCAGCAGCCAAAGTCAAGGTGCAACTCCGGGGGAGCAGTACTTC

v_call: TRBV29-1
cdr3_length: 16
clone_size: few
d_call: TRBD2
j_call: TRBJ2-7
cdr3_aa: CSVEGAGTSGDYEQYF
cdr3_nt: TGCAGCGTTGAGGGTGCAGGGACTAGCGGCGACTACGAGCAGTACTTC

v_call: TRBV6-6
cdr3_length: 13
clone_size: NA
d_call: NA
j_call: TRBJ2-1
cdr3_aa: CASRLTENNEQFF
cdr3_nt: TGTGCCAGCCGATTGACAGAGAACAATGAGCAGTTCTTC

v_call: TRBV4-1
cdr3_length: 14
clone_size: NA
d_call: TRBD2
j_call: TRBJ2-5
cdr3_aa: CASSPGLAIETQYF
cdr3_nt: TGCGCCAGCAGCCCGGGACTAGCAATAGAGACCCAGTACTTC

v_call: TRBV7-2
cdr3_length: 17
clone_size: once
d_call: TRBD2
j_call: TRBJ2-7
cdr3_aa: CASTVGGLAGGPDEQYF
cdr3_nt: TGTGCCAGCACTGTAGGGGGACTAGCGGGAGGGCCCGACGAGCAGTACTTC

v_call: TRBV28
cdr3_length: 15
clone_size: NA
d_call: TRBD1
j_call: TRBJ1-4
cdr3_aa: CANRTRTGSNEKLFF
cdr3_nt: TGTGCCAACCGGACCCGGACAGGGAGTAATGAAAAACTGTTTTTT

v_call: TRBV30
cdr3_length: 11
clone_size: NA
d_call: NA
j_call: TRBJ1-1
cdr3_aa: CAWSLGPEAFF
cdr3_nt: TGTGCCTGGTCCTTGGGGCCTGAAGCTTTCTTT

v_call: TRBV27
cdr3_length: 15
clone_size: once
d_call: TRBD1
j_call: TRBJ1-1
cdr3_aa: CASRWTGQGGTEAFF
cdr3_nt: TGTGCCAGCAGATGGACAGGGCAAGGCGGCACTGAAGCTTTCTTT

v_call: TRBV6-1
cdr3_length: 15
clone_size: many
d_call: TRBD2
j_call: TRBJ2-1
cdr3_aa: CASSELAGGHNEQFF
cdr3_nt: TGTGCCAGCAGTGAACTAGCGGGGGGGCACAATGAGCAGTTCTTC

v_call: TRBV30
cdr3_length: 14
clone_size: once
d_call: TRBD2
j_call: TRBJ2-1
cdr3_aa: CAWSSSGGIHEQFF
cdr3_nt: TGTGCCTGGAGTTCTAGCGGGGGAATCCATGAGCAGTTCTTC

v_call: TRBV7-8
cdr3_length: 14
clone_size: NA
d_call: TRBD2
j_call: TRBJ2-7
cdr3_aa: CASSSGTTSYEQYF
cdr3_nt: TGTGCCAGCAGCTCCGGGACTACATCCTACGAGCAGTACTTC

v_call: TRBV7-2
cdr3_length: 13
clone_size: once
d_call: NA
j_call: TRBJ2-5
cdr3_aa: CASSMDTEETQYF
cdr3_nt: TGTGCCAGCAGCATGGACACGGAAGAGACCCAGTACTTC

v_call: TRBV11-2
cdr3_length: 14
clone_size: NA
d_call: NA
j_call: TRBJ2-7
cdr3_aa: CASNSRRAGYEQYF
cdr3_nt: TGTGCCAGCAACTCAAGGCGGGCGGGCTACGAGCAGTACTTC

v_call: TRBV9
cdr3_length: 15
clone_size: NA
d_call: TRBD1
j_call: TRBJ2-3
cdr3_aa: CASSVEGASTDTQYF
cdr3_nt: TGTGCCAGCAGCGTAGAGGGGGCTAGCACAGATACGCAGTATTTT

v_call: TRBV7-9
cdr3_length: 14
clone_size: NA
d_call: TRBD1
j_call: TRBJ1-2
cdr3_aa: CASSLDGTDYGYTF
cdr3_nt: TGTGCCAGCAGCTTAGATGGGACAGACTATGGCTACACCTTC